This TCR beta chain originates from a study of cytomegalovirus exposure and HLA in healthy donors. Findings of the study overall: The authors assumed roughly uniform sequencing depth across donors for presence/absence analyses. About 87% or about 30% of the time was how often most TCR beta V segments were productive, according to an earlier analysis. As confirmed in vitro, a few CMV-associated chains were specific for CMV antigens.

PCR was performed using 60 Vbeta and 13 Jbeta primers. Produced via immunoSEQ multiplex PCR; TCRdb's table is partial and in-frame only. The table shows over 150,000 clones, with 75% to 85% occurring only once. Remarks on this clone: Its cognate antigen is unknown.

Donors had nominal health at sampling but likely had unrecorded immune exposures. Losses at the gene ends were 4 bases for V and 6 bases for J; bases not matched to a gene: 7. The germline V gene encodes CDR1 SGHNT and CDR2 YYREEE (reference sequence). The CDR3 runs to 16 residues. The sequencing input was PBMCs. The clonotype was recovered from a woman in her thirties or forties in good health and CMV-seropositive. The J gene is TRBJ2-1, the V gene TRBV5-4; 13 nucleotides line up with TRBD2. In DNA, the CDR3 is TGTGCCAGCAGCACCGGACTAGCGGGAGTTCGCAATGAGCAGTTCTTC. This encodes CASSTGLAGVRNEQFF.